A single sample gave rise to the 26 T cell receptor beta chains below, sequenced in a study of T-cell reconstitution after alpha-beta-depleted transplantation in children. Molecular barcoding with unique molecular identifiers was used for the TCRbeta library. TCRdb recomputed calls from the PCR reads with MiXCR, one row per CDR3 protein. Seen here are 500,000 to 600,000 distinct CDR3 sequences, around 27% observed once, and the top ten hold 35% to 40%. Sequencing was performed on PBMCs, taken before TCRalphabeta/CD19-depleted stem cell transplant. These receptors all come from a boy under two years old with Wiskott-Aldrich syndrome, due to receive a stem cell transplant.

The chain joins TRBV5-4 to TRBJ2-2, with 11 bases fitting TRBD2. V shed 4 bases, J shed 10 bases, and the junction held 12 bases outside the gene matches. CDR3 length equals 16 residues. Looked up from germline, CDR1 is SGHNT and CDR2 is YYREEE (reference sequence). The DNA for the CDR3 is TGTGCCAGCAGCCTTCTAGCGGGAGGTCCTGGCACGGAGCTGTTTTTT. This gives the protein CASSLLAGGPGTELFF.

The rearrangement uses TRBV12-3 or TRBV12-4 and TRBJ2-2; D ambiguous. The CDR3 spans 14 residues. V was shortened by 7 bases and J by 8 bases, with 17 bases between the two germline ends. As DNA, the CDR3 is TGTGCCAGCACCCTGAGTCGAGAGTCGGGGGAGCTGTTTTTT. Its translation: CASTLSRESGELFF.

This clonotype was counted only a few times. V gene TRBV10-3 combines with J gene TRBJ1-2, with D possibly TRBD1 on 5 matching bases. The CDR3 totals 13 residues. Germline V gene lookup returns CDR1 ENHRY and CDR2 SYGVKD. The V gene lost 2 bases and the J gene lost 8 bases, with 12 bases spanning the gap. The CDR3, as DNA: TGTGCCATCAGTGAGGTAGGGGAAGGCGGCTACACCTTC. It translates to CAISEVGEGGYTF.

The V and J genes are TRBV5-1 and TRBJ2-1, with 11 bases matching TRBD2. The ends lost 4 bases at V and 7 bases at J; junction bases unmatched: 4. The CDR3 spans 14 residues. Germline V gene sequence: CDR1 SGHRS, CDR2 YFSETQ. The CDR3 DNA follows: TGCGCCAGCAGCCGGACTAGCGGGCCGAATGAGCAGTTCTTC. This sequence encodes CASSRTSGPNEQFF.

This clonotype has a handful of counts. The chain combines TRBV12-3 or TRBV12-4 with TRBJ2-7, with 12 bases identical to TRBD1. The J segment lost 5 bases and the V segment lost 2 bases, leaving 13 bases of the junction unmatched. The CDR3 runs to 18 residues. The CDR3 loop is CASSLFSERGQGADEQYF. The CDR3, as DNA: TGTGCCAGCAGTTTATTTTCGGAAAGGGGACAGGGGGCAGACGAGCAGTACTTC.

This clonotype appeared a few times. V is TRBV5-1 and J is TRBJ2-1; D is uncertain. The V end was cut by 3 bases, the J end by 10 bases, with 14 bases between. The CDR3 is made up of 13 amino acids. In germline, CDR1 is SGHRS, CDR2 YFSETQ. The CDR3 region is CASSYKDAGEQFF. CDR3 nucleotide sequence: TGCGCCAGCAGCTATAAGGACGCCGGAGAGCAGTTCTTC.

This clonotype was seen only a few times. The chain links TRBV28 to TRBJ1-2; D uncertain. V was cut by 7 bases and J by 4 bases, with 10 bases left in between. CDR1 is MDHEN and CDR2 is SYDVKM in the germline V gene. There are 12 residues in the CDR3. The CDR3 spells CASTENLYGYTF. The DNA for the CDR3 is TGTGCCAGCACGGAGAACCTCTATGGCTACACCTTC.

This clonotype was picked up a small number of times. This chain connects TRBV12-3 or TRBV12-4 to TRBJ1-5; perhaps TRBD1 as D (5 bases). CDR3 length equals 13 residues. Trimming removed 11 bases from V and 3 bases from J, with 14 bases in between. The CDR3 reads CASARDFNQPQHF. For the CDR3, the DNA is TGTGCCTCGGCCCGGGACTTCAATCAGCCCCAGCATTTT.

This clonotype was observed a handful of times. This chain joins TRBV6-1 and TRBJ1-4; D uncertain. The CDR3 spans 15 residues. The ends were cut back, 0 bases at V and 4 bases at J, with 9 bases in the middle. Germline CDR1 reads MNHNS; CDR2 reads SASEGT. The CDR3 protein is CASSEAMQFNEKLFF. Written as DNA, the CDR3 is TGTGCCAGCAGTGAAGCGATGCAGTTTAATGAAAAACTGTTTTTT.

The gene calls are TRBV28 and TRBJ2-5, with D unresolved. The CDR3 consists of 15 residues. Trimming removed 7 bases at V and 1 base at J, with 16 bases between. Germline V gene sequence: CDR1 MDHEN, CDR2 SYDVKM. In DNA form, the CDR3 reads TGTGCCAGCACGTCTCCGGCAGTACTCCAAGAGACCCAGTACTTC. This sequence encodes CASTSPAVLQETQYF. The full variable domain, its missing parts supplied by reference TRBV28 and TRBJ2-5, is DVKVTQSSRYLVKRTGEKVFLECVQDMDHENMFWYRQDPGLGLRLIYFSYDVKMKEKGDIPEGYSVSREKKERFSLILESASTNQTSMYLCASTSPAVLQETQYFGPGTRLLVL.

The gene calls are TRBV7-6 and TRBJ2-7, with D perhaps TRBD1 or TRBD2 (5 bases each). This CDR3 comprises 14 residues. V was trimmed by 0 bases and J by 4 bases, leaving 10 bases between them. The V gene's germline CDR1 is SGHVS and CDR2 FNYEAQ. CDR3 bases: TGTGCCAGCAGCTTAGCCGGGGCAAATTACGAGCAGTACTTC. Its translation: CASSLAGANYEQYF.

J is TRBJ2-7 and V is TRBV12-3 or TRBV12-4; D not certain. The CDR3 totals 15 residues. Trimming took off 0 bases at V and 3 bases at J, with 12 bases between the two ends. CDR3 nucleotide sequence: TGTGCCAGCAGTTTAGCTCAGCTAGGAGACTACGAGCAGTACTTC. It is translated as CASSLAQLGDYEQYF.

The chain has TRBV20-1 and TRBJ2-7; the D is unclear. The germline V gene encodes CDR1 DFQATT and CDR2 SNEGSKA (reference sequence). The CDR3 runs to 11 residues. With 5 bases removed from V and 4 bases from J, the gap between germline ends came to 9 bases. As DNA, the CDR3 is TGCAGTGCTGCAGACGTTTACGAGCAGTACTTC. Protein product: CSAADVYEQYF.

This sequence joins TRBV30 and TRBJ2-3; no definite D call. V was cut by 2 bases and J by 6 bases, with 9 bases left in between. The CDR3 runs to 12 residues. From germline, CDR1 is GTSNPN and CDR2 SVGIG (reference sequence). This CDR3 is CAWSSSGDTQYF. Here the CDR3 DNA reads TGTGCCTGGAGTTCCTCCGGGGATACGCAGTATTTT.

This clonotype occurred a few times. The chain is built from TRBV5-1 and TRBJ2-2, with 7 bases aligning to TRBD1. V shed 4 bases and J 6 bases; nucleotides not matched to a gene: 9. Germline V gene data show CDR1 as SGHRS and CDR2 as YFSETQ. This CDR3 is built from 15 residues. This CDR3 reads CASSPWTGDPGELFF. The CDR3 coding sequence is TGCGCCAGCAGCCCCTGGACAGGCGACCCCGGGGAGCTGTTTTTT. The whole variable domain, remainder taken from reference TRBV5-1 and TRBJ2-2, is KAGVTQTPRYLIKTRGQQVTLSCSPISGHRSVSWYQQTPGQGLQFLFEYFSETQRNKGNFPGRFSGRQFSNSRSEMNVSTLELGDSALYLCASSPWTGDPGELFFGEGSRLTVL.

V and J are TRBV6-1 and TRBJ1-1, with 9 bases aligning to TRBD1. J lost 4 bases, V lost 6 bases, and 6 bases had no gene match. Germline V gene sequence: CDR1 MNHNS, CDR2 SASEGT. The CDR3 spans 14 residues. CDR3 residues: CASRGQGRSTEAFF. The DNA of the CDR3 is TGTGCCAGCAGGGGACAGGGAAGGAGCACTGAAGCTTTCTTT.

V is TRBV24-1 and J is TRBJ2-1; 15 bases line up with TRBD2. The germline V gene has CDR1 KGHDR and CDR2 SFDVKD. Losses at the gene ends were 4 bases for V and 8 bases for J; bases not matched to a gene: 5. This CDR3 is 16 amino acids long. As DNA, the CDR3 is TGTGCCACCAGTGACCGGACTAGCGGGAGGGACGATGAGCAGTTCTTC. Its translation is CATSDRTSGRDDEQFF.

The chain has TRBV5-1 and TRBJ2-1; 8 bases fit TRBD2. CDR3 length: 16 amino acids. Trimming removed 4 bases from V and 4 bases from J; junction bases left unmatched: 10. CDR1 and CDR2 from the germline V gene are SGHRS and YFSETQ. The CDR3 region is CASSPGGQGRYNEQFF. In DNA, the CDR3 is TGCGCCAGCAGCCCGGGGGGGCAGGGCAGGTACAATGAGCAGTTCTTC.

In this sample, this clonotype turned up a few times. A single base separates this from a much larger clone, so it may be a read error. The chain has TRBV5-1 and TRBJ2-5; D is uncertain. The CDR3 is 12 residues long. Germline CDR1 SGHRS, CDR2 YFSETQ. The V end was cut by 3 bases, the J end by 0 bases, with 3 bases between. CDR3 sequence (DNA): TGCGCCAGCAGCTGGGACCAAGAGACCCAGTACTTC. This gives the protein CASSWDQETQYF.

This clonotype was counted only a few times. The chain is built from TRBV5-1 and TRBJ2-7; 9 bases are shared with TRBD2. V shed 2 bases and J 5 bases; nucleotides not matched to a gene: 5. CDR3 length: 14 residues. The germline gives CDR1 SGHRS, CDR2 YFSETQ. DNA of the CDR3: TGCGCCAGCAGCTTCGGGACTAGCTTTAACGAGCAGTACTTC. Translating it yields CASSFGTSFNEQYF.

This clonotype was detected ten times or more. The rearrangement uses TRBV10-3 and TRBJ2-7; 9 positions match TRBD2. The CDR3 extends over 15 amino acids. J lost 3 bases, V lost 4 bases, and 7 bases had no gene match. The germline CDR1 and CDR2 sequences are ENHRY and SYGVKD. CDR3: CAISGPPSGNYEQYF. CDR3 nucleotides: TGTGCCATCAGTGGCCCTCCTAGCGGGAACTACGAGCAGTACTTC.

The chain combines TRBV24-1 with TRBJ2-5, with 11 nucleotides matching TRBD2. The CDR3 has 15 residues. Trimming took 4 bases from V and 6 from J; bases not matched to a gene: 6. CDR1 is KGHDR, CDR2 SFDVKD, per germline. CDR3 sequence reads: CATSESSGRWKTQYF. Here the CDR3 DNA reads TGTGCCACCAGTGAATCTAGCGGGAGGTGGAAGACCCAGTACTTC.

The gene calls are TRBV5-1 and TRBJ2-6; D is ambiguous. The CDR3 covers 17 residues. Per the germline V gene, CDR1 is SGHRS and CDR2 is YFSETQ. The germline V and J ends were trimmed by 2 bases and 0 bases, with 12 bases remaining between them. The CDR3 is CASSFLEQNSGANVLTF. The DNA of the CDR3 is TGCGCCAGCAGCTTTCTAGAACAAAACTCTGGGGCCAACGTCCTGACTTTC.

V usage is TRBV4-1 and J usage is TRBJ1-6; perhaps TRBD1 as D (5 bases). V was pared by 4 bases and J by 3 bases, with 10 bases between. The germline CDR1 and CDR2 sequences are MGHRA and YSYEKL. The CDR3 sequence is 15 residues long. The CDR3 protein is CASSPGGVYNSPLHF. The CDR3, as DNA: TGCGCCAGCAGCCCGGGGGGTGTCTATAATTCACCCCTCCACTTT.

This clonotype was detected once. The chain links TRBV10-2 to TRBJ2-7; 7 bases are a match to TRBD2. Trimming removed 3 bases from V and 1 base from J; junction bases left unmatched: 9. CDR3 length: 16 amino acids. Germline CDR1 and CDR2: WSHSY and SAAADI. The CDR3 region is CASSDGGSPYSYEQYF. CDR3 nucleotide sequence: TGCGCCAGCAGTGATGGCGGGAGCCCCTATTCCTACGAGCAGTACTTC.

The sample holds many counts of this clonotype. V and J are TRBV7-2 and TRBJ1-5, with TRBD1 identical over 7 bases. Unmatched junction bases numbered 2, after V lost 1 base and J lost 2 bases. There are 15 residues in the CDR3. CDR1 and CDR2 (germline): SGHTA, FQGNSA. CDR3 protein: CASSLGGQGNQPQHF. The CDR3 DNA is TGTGCCAGCAGCTTAGGTGGACAGGGCAATCAGCCCCAGCATTTT.